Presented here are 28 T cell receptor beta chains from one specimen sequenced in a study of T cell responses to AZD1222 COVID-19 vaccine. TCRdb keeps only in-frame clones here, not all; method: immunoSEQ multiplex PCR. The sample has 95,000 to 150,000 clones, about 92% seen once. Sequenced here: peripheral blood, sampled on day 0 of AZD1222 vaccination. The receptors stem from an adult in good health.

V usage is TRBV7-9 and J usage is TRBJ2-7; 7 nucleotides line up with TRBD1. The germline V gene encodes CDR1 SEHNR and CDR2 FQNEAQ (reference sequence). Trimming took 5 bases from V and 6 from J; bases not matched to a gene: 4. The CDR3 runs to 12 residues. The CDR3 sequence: CASSPPGGEQYF. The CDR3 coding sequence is TGTGCCAGCAGCCCACCAGGGGGCGAGCAGTACTTC.

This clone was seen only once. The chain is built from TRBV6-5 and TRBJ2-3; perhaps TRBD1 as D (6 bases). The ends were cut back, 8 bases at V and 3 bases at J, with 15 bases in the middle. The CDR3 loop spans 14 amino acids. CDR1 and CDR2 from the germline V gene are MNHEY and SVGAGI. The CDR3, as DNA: TGTGCCAGCGACAGGTTACTTCAAACAGATACGCAGTATTTT. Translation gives CASDRLLQTDTQYF.

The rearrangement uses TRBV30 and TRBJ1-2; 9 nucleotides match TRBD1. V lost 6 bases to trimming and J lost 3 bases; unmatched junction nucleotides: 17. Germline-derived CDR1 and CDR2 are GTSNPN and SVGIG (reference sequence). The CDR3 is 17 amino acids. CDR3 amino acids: CACAVWTGAITHYGYTF. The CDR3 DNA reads TGTGCCTGCGCCGTTTGGACAGGGGCTATTACTCACTATGGCTACACCTTC.

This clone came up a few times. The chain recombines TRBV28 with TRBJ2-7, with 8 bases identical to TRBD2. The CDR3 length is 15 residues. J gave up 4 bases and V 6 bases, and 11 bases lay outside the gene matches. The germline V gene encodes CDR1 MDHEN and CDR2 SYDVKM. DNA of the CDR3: TGTGCCAGCAGGGGGAGAGCGGGAGATAGATACGAGCAGTACTTC. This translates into CASRGRAGDRYEQYF. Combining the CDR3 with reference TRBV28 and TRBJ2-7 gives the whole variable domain DVKVTQSSRYLVKRTGEKVFLECVQDMDHENMFWYRQDPGLGLRLIYFSYDVKMKEKGDIPEGYSVSREKKERFSLILESASTNQTSMYLCASRGRAGDRYEQYFGPGTRLTVT.

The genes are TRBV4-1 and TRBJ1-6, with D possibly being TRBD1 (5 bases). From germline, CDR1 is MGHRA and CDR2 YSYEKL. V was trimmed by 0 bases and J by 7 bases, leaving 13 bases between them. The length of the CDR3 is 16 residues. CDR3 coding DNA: TGCGCCAGCAGCCAAGAGTGGGGGGGGTCAAATTCACCCCTCCACTTT. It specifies CASSQEWGGSNSPLHF.

The DNA of the CDR3 is TGCGCCAGCAGCTTGGACAGGGACAAGTACCTCTCCAACTATGGCTACACCTTC. This codes for CASSLDRDKYLSNYGYTF. The chain carries TRBV5-1 and TRBJ1-2; D possibly corresponds to TRBD1 (6 bases). Germline assignment: CDR1 SGHRS and CDR2 YFSETQ. This CDR3 is built from 18 residues. With 0 bases removed from V and 2 bases from J, the gap between germline ends came to 20 bases.

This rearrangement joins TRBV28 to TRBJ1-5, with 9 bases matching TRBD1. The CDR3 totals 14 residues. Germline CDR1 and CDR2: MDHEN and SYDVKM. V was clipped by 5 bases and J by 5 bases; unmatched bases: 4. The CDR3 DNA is TGTGCCAGCAGTGCCGGGACAGGGTATCAGCCCCAGCATTTT. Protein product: CASSAGTGYQPQHF.

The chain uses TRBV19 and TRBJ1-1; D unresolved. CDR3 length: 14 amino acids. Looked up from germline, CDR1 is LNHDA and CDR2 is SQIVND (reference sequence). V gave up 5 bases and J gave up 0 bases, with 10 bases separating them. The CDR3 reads CASSDGGMNTEAFF. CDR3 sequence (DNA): TGTGCCAGTAGTGACGGAGGAATGAACACTGAAGCTTTCTTT.

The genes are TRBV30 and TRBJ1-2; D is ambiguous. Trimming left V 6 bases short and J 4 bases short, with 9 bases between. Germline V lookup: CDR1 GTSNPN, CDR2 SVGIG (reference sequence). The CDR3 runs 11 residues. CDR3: CACGNAYGYTF. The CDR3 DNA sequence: TGTGCCTGCGGGAACGCCTATGGCTACACCTTC.

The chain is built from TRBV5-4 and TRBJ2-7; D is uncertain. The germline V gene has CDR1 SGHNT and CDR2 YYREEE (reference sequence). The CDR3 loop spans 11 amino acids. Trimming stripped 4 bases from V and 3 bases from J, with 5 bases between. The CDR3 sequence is CASSQDYEQYF. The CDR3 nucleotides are TGTGCCAGCAGCCAAGACTACGAGCAGTACTTC.

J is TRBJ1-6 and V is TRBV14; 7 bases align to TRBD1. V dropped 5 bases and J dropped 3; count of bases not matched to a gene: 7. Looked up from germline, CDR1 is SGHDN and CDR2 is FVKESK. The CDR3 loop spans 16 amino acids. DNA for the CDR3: TGTGCCAGCAGCACGGGACAGCTCATCTATAATTCACCCCTCCACTTT. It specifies CASSTGQLIYNSPLHF.

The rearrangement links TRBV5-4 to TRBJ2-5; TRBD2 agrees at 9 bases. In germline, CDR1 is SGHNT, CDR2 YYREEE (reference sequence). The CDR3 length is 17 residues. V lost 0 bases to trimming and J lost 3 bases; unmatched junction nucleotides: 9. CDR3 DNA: TGTGCCAGCAGCTTGGGATTCGGACTAGCGAGAGAAGAGACCCAGTACTTC. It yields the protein CASSLGFGLAREETQYF.

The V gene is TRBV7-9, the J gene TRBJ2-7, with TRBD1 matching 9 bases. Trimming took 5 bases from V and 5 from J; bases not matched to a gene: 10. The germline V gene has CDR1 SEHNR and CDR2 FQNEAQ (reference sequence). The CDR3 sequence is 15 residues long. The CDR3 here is CASSARDRDMNEQYF. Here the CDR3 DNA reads TGTGCCAGCAGCGCGCGGGACAGGGATATGAACGAGCAGTACTTC.

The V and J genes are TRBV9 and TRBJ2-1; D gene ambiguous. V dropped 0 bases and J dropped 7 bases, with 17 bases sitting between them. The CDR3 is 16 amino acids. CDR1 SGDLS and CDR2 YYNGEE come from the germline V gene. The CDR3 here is CASSVGPSHGMNEQFF. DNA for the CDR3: TGTGCCAGCAGCGTAGGTCCGTCCCACGGAATGAATGAGCAGTTCTTC.

The DNA of the CDR3 is TGTGCCATCCTTAGGGGAGGCACTGAAGCTTTCTTT. This sequence encodes CAILRGGTEAFF. The chain is built from TRBV11-2 and TRBJ1-1; weak D call: TRBD1 (5 bases). The CDR3 length is 12 residues. The V and J ends lost 10 bases and 4 bases respectively, with 13 bases between them. The germline gives CDR1 SGHAT, CDR2 FQNNGV.

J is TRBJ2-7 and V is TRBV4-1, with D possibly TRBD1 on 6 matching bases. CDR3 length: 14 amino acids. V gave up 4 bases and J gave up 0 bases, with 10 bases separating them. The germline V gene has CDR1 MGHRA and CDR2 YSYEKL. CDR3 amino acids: CASSPGDNSYEQYF. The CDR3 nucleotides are TGCGCCAGCAGCCCAGGGGATAACTCCTACGAGCAGTACTTC.

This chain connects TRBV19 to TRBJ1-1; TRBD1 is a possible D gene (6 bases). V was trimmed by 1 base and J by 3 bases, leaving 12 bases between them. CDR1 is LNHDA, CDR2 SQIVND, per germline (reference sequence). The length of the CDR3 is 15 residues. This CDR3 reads CASSIGADRYTEAFF. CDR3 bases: TGTGCCAGTAGTATAGGAGCCGACAGGTACACTGAAGCTTTCTTT.

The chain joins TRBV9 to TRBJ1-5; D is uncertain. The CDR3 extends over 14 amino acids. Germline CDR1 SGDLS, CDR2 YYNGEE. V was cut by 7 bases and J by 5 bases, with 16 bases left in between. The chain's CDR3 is CASGYGVGDQPQHF. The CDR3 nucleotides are TGTGCCAGCGGATACGGGGTAGGAGATCAGCCCCAGCATTTT.

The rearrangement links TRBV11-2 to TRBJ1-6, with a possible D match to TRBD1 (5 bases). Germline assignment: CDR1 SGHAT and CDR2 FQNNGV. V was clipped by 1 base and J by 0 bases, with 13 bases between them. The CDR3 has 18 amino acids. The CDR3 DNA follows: TGTGCCAGCAGCTTAGTGCCCGCAGGGAGCTCCTATAATTCACCCCTCCACTTT. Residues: CASSLVPAGSSYNSPLHF.

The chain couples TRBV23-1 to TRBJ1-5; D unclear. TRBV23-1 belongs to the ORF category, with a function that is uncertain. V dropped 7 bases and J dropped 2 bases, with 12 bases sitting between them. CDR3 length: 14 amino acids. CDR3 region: CASNRKRGNQPQHF. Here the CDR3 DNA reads TGCGCCAGCAATCGGAAAAGGGGCAATCAGCCCCAGCATTTT.

The CDR3 spells CASSLSGTRGTEAFF. The CDR3, as DNA: TGTGCCAGCAGCTTGTCCGGGACAAGGGGTACTGAAGCTTTCTTT. The chain combines TRBV7-9 with TRBJ1-1; possible D gene TRBD1, 6 bases. Germline CDR1 reads SEHNR; CDR2 reads FQNEAQ (reference sequence). V was clipped by 3 bases and J by 5 bases, with 16 bases between them. CDR3 length equals 15 residues.

CDR3 loop: CASSQDPDRAATGELFF. CDR3 nucleotide sequence: TGTGCCAGCAGCCAAGACCCGGACAGGGCGGCCACCGGGGAGCTGTTTTTT. The V call is TRBV3-1 (or the pseudogene TRBV3-2), the J call TRBJ2-2; 8 nucleotides align to TRBD1. This CDR3 has 17 amino acids. Germline CDR1 and CDR2: LGHDT and YNNKEL (reference sequence). V gave up 0 bases and J gave up 4 bases; unmatched junction bases: 7.

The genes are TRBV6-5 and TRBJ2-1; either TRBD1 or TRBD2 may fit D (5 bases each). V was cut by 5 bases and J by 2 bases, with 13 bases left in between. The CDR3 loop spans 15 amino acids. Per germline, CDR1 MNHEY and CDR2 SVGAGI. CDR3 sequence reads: CASSKAWGTYNEQFF. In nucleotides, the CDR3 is TGTGCCAGCAGTAAGGCTTGGGGGACCTACAATGAGCAGTTCTTC.

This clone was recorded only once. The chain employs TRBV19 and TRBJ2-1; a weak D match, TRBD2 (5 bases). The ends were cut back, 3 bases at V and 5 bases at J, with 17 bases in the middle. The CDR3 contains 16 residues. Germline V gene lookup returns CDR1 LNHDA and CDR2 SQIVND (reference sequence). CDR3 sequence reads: CASSIGESSYHNEQFF. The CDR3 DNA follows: TGTGCCAGTAGTATTGGGGAGAGTTCTTATCACAATGAGCAGTTCTTC.

CDR3 nucleotide sequence: TGCGCCAGCAGCTTGGCTCAGAACGAGCAGTACTTC. It specifies CASSLAQNEQYF. The rearrangement links TRBV5-1 to TRBJ2-7; no definite D call. The CDR3 sequence is 12 residues long. The germline V and J ends were trimmed by 0 bases and 5 bases, with 6 bases remaining between them. In germline, CDR1 is SGHRS, CDR2 YFSETQ.

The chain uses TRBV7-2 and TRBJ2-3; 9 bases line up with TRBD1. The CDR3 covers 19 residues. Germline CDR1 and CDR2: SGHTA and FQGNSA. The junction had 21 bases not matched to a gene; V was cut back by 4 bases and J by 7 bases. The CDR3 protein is CASSSTGGGGPALTNTQYF. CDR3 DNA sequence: TGTGCCAGCAGCTCTACAGGGGGCGGTGGGCCTGCCCTCACTAATACGCAGTATTTT.

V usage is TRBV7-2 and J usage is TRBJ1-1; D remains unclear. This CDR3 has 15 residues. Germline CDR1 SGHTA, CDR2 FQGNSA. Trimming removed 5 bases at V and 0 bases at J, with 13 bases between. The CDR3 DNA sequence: TGTGCCAGCAGCACCTCTGGACGGCTGAACACTGAAGCTTTCTTT. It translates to CASSTSGRLNTEAFF.

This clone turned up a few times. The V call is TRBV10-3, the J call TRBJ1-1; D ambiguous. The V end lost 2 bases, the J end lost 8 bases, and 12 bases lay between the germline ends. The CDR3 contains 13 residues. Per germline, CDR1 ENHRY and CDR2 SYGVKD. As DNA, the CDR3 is TGTGCCATCAGTGAGCAGGACCTCGCCGAAGCTTTCTTT. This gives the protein CAISEQDLAEAFF.